This T cell receptor beta chain was found in a study of T cell responses to AZD1222 COVID-19 vaccine. General study findings and limits: Just a handful of AZD1222 recipients tested seropositive at baseline. The sample set comprised mostly white British donors with more females, and clonal diversity was possibly underestimated. With two AZD1222 doses given, Spike-specific TCR breadth and depth both rose.

Recipients boosted at about 4 weeks or about 12 weeks are pooled. As to this clone: Its antigen is still unknown.

The length of the CDR3 is 16 residues. V was pared by 1 base and J by 6 bases, with 15 bases of the junction left unmatched. From germline, CDR1 is SQVTM and CDR2 ANQGSEA. The assay was immunoSEQ multiplex PCR, and TCRdb's table has in-frame clones only and misses some. The sample lists roughly 180,000 clones; just over 90% were seen once. This TCR came from an adult who received the AZD1222 COVID-19 vaccine. V gene TRBV29-1 combines with J gene TRBJ2-7; 7 positions agree with TRBD1. Sample: peripheral blood, taken 28 days after the second AZD1222 dose. The CDR3 DNA reads as TGCAGCGTTGAAGCGGGTCGGACAGGTGTTTCATTCGAGCAGTACTTC. It translates to CSVEAGRTGVSFEQYF.